Listed here are 3 T cell receptor beta chains from one sample, sequenced in a study of tumor-infiltrating lymphocytes in primary liver carcinoma. Extraction of RNA together with DNA used roughly 20-32 mg of unsorted bulk tissue. The input was approximately 0.45 ug total RNA; TCR beta cDNA was made from it with a constant-region primer. Construction of TCR beta libraries relied on three successive nested multiplex PCR rounds employing slightly modified ARM-PCR. TRBV1-TRBV30 forward primers paired with a C-beta reverse primer drove the first two PCR rounds, approximately 11 cycles each. Each CDR3 protein gets one entry after TCRdb re-called the multiplex PCR reads with MiXCR. The profile shows 40,000 to 50,000 distinct CDR3 sequences, 70% to 75% of them singletons. The sequenced sample was liver tumor tissue from sampling region 3. Sample subset: tumor region T3, left-lateral pole. All receptors derive from a middle-aged man with primary liver carcinoma and hepatitis B virus infection.

Of note for this clonotype: A read error may account for a junction end that differs from germline. This chain connects TRBV4-1 to TRBJ2-7; the match to TRBD2 covers 9 bases. Germline assignment: CDR1 MGHRA and CDR2 YSYEKL. The CDR3 length is 17 residues. The CDR3 DNA sequence: TGCGCCAACACCCTCACTAGCGGGTACTTTTCCACCTACGAGCATTACTTC. The encoded protein is CANTLTSGYFSTYEHYF.

A few counts support this clonotype. A much larger clone is a single base away; this may be a read error. The rearrangement links TRBV7-9 to TRBJ1-1, with 7 bases lining up with TRBD1. The germline gives CDR1 SEHNR, CDR2 FQNEAQ (reference sequence). V lost 1 base to trimming and J lost 9 bases; unmatched junction nucleotides: 2. The CDR3 extends over 12 amino acids. CDR3 sequence: CASSLVTGKAFF. The CDR3 region has the DNA TGTGCCAGCAGCTTAGTGACAGGGAAAGCTTTCTTT.

This clonotype has just one count. A much larger clone differs by one base, so this may be a read error. The chain recombines TRBV7-3 with TRBJ2-5; D gene ambiguous. The germline V gene encodes CDR1 SGHTA and CDR2 FQGTGA. This CDR3 comprises 14 residues. The CDR3 DNA is TGTGCCAACAGCTTAACACCTTCGCAAGAGACCCAGTACTTC. This encodes CANSLTPSQETQYF.